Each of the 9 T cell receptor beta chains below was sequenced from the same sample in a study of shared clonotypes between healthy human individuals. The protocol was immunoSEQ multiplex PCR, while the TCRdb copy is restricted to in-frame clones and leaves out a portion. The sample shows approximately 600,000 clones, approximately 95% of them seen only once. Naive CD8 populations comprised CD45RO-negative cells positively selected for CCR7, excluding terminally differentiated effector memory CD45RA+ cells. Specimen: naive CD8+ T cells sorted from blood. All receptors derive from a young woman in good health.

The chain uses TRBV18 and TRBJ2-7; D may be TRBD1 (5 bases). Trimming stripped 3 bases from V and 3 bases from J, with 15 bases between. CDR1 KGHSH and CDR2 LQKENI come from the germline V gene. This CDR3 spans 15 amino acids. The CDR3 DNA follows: TGTGCCAGCTCACCGTTTAGGACACTTCTCTACGAGCAGTACTTC. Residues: CASSPFRTLLYEQYF.

CDR3 DNA sequence: TGTGCCAGCAGCTCCGAACGGACAGGGGTGGGCACTGAAGCTTTCTTT. Its protein product is CASSSERTGVGTEAFF. V and J are TRBV7-9 and TRBJ1-1; 9 bases align to TRBD1. The V segment lost 4 bases and the J segment 4 bases; nucleotides outside the gene matches: 10. Looked up from germline, CDR1 is SEHNR and CDR2 is FQNEAQ (reference sequence). The CDR3 spans 16 residues.

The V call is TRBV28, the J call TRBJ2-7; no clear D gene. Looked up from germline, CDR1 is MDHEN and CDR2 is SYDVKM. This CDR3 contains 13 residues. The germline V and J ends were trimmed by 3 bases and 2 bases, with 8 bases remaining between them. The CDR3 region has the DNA TGTGCCAGCAGTTTTGCTTCAGCCTACGAGCAGTACTTC. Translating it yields CASSFASAYEQYF.

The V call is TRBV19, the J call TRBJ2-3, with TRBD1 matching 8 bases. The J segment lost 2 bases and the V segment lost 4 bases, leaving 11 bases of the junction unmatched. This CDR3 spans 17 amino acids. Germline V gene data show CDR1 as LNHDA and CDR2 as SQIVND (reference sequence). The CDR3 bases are TGTGCCAGTAGTACCCCCTGGACAGGGCAGGACACAGATACGCAGTATTTT. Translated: CASSTPWTGQDTDTQYF.

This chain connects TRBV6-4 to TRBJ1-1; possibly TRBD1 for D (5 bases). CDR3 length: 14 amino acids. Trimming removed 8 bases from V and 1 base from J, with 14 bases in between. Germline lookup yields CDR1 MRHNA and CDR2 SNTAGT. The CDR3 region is CASSVRAGNTEAFF. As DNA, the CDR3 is TGTGCCAGCTCTGTCAGGGCGGGGAACACTGAAGCTTTCTTT.

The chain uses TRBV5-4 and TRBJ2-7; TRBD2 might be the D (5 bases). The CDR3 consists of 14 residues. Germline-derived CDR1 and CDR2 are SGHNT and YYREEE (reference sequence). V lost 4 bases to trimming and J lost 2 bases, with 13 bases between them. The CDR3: CASSPSSPAYEQYF. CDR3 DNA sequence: TGTGCCAGCAGCCCTAGCTCCCCCGCCTACGAGCAGTACTTC.

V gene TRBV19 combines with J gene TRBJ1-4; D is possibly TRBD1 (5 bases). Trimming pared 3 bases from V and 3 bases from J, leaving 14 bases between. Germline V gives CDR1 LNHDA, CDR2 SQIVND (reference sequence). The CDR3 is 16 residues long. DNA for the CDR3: TGTGCCAGTAGTATGGGGCTCCGCGGAGCTAATGAAAAACTGTTTTTT. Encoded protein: CASSMGLRGANEKLFF.

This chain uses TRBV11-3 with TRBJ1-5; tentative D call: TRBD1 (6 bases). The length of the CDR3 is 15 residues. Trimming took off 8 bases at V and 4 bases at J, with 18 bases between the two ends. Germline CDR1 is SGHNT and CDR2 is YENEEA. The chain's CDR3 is CASSLNYRENQPQHF. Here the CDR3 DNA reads TGTGCCAGCTCACTAAATTACAGGGAAAATCAGCCCCAGCATTTT. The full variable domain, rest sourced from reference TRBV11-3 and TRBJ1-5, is EAGVVQSPRYKIIEKKQPVAFWCNPISGHNTLYWYLQNLGQGPELLIRYENEEAVDDSQLPKDRFSAERLKGVDSTLKIQPAELGDSAVYLCASSLNYRENQPQHFGDGTRLSIL.

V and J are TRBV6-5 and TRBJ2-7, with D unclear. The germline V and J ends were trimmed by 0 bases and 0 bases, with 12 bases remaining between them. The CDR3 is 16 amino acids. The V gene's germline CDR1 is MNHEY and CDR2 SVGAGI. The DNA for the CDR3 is TGTGCCAGCAGTTACTCGGATGCAGTCTCCTCCTACGAGCAGTACTTC. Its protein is CASSYSDAVSSYEQYF.